This record concerns one T cell receptor (beta chain) sequence. This sample was taken from a study of blood T cell repertoires in COVID-19. Study details: The United States, Italy and Spain provided the acute and convalescent COVID-19 samples. T cells, B-cell-depleted T cells, or PBMCs provided the cDNA or gDNA that served as material.

The V end lost 2 bases, the J end lost 3 bases, and 19 bases lay between the germline ends. The germline gives CDR1 MNHEY, CDR2 SMNVEV (reference sequence). CDR3 length: 18 residues. In the original workflow: Cell counts per sample came from amplifying reference gene primers. Sequencing was performed with immunoSEQ multiplex PCR; in TCRdb, only in-frame clones are kept and a portion is missing. V, J and clone size reflect that table, while D and trimming were determined from the DNA. The table records under 200,000 clones, around 80% of them present only once. Sequenced sample: peripheral blood. V is TRBV27 and J is TRBJ2-2; tentative D call: TRBD1 (6 bases). The sequence derives from an older man with active or convalescent COVID-19. The CDR3 here is CASSLDGTRGRHTGELFF. The CDR3 DNA sequence: TGTGCCAGCAGTTTAGATGGGACAAGGGGCAGGCACACCGGGGAGCTGTTTTTT.